This TCR beta chain was obtained from a study of Ad26.COV2.S vaccination and SARS-CoV-2 variants. As to treatment: roughly 18 received Ad26.COV2.S at low or high dose, single or two shots; roughly 5 received placebo; per-sample allocation not given. Collection of samples fell on day 63 after the first vaccine or placebo injection. The assay was immunoSEQ multiplex PCR, and TCRdb's table has in-frame clones only and misses some. The sample records over 400,000 clones, approximately 92% being singletons. This CDR3 has 13 amino acids. V lost 4 bases and J lost 4, with 11 bases in between. Germline lookup yields CDR1 SGDLS and CDR2 YYNGEE.

This clonotype originated in a person between 18 and 60 years old who received the Ad26.COV2.S COVID-19 vaccine or a placebo. This specimen consisted of peripheral blood, obtained in a trial of Ad26.COV2.S vaccine versus placebo. This chain joins TRBV9 and TRBJ1-1; the D gene is possibly TRBD1 (5 bases). As DNA, the CDR3 is TGTGCCAGCAGCCTGGGGGGGAGCACTGAAGCTTTCTTT. As protein: CASSLGGSTEAFF. Full variable domain (rest looked up from reference TRBV9 and TRBJ1-1): DSGVTQTPKHLITATGQRVTLRCSPRSGDLSVYWYQQSLDQGLQFLIQYYNGEERAKGNILERFSAQQFPDLHSELNLSSLELGDSALYFCASSLGGSTEAFFGQGTRLTVV.